This T cell receptor beta chain was sequenced in a study of cytomegalovirus exposure and HLA in healthy donors. 60 Vbeta and 13 Jbeta primers were used in PCR. Clones were read by immunoSEQ multiplex PCR, and TCRdb kept only the in-frame ones, dropping some. The profile shows nearly 200,000 clones, approximately 85% of them singletons. Whole-study findings and limits: After further analysis at a later stage, 16,951 TCR beta sequences were associated with HLA alleles at 0.05 false discovery rate. In vitro assays verified that three CMV-associated chains recognized CMV antigens specifically.

Details on this clone: Its antigen is unknown.

V was trimmed by 1 base and J by 2 bases, leaving 4 bases between them. Germline lookup yields CDR1 SGHTA and CDR2 FQGNSA. The CDR3 has 13 amino acids. The chain joins TRBV7-2 to TRBJ2-3; no clear D. The sequence came from a woman in her forties or fifties in good health and CMV-seropositive. The sample taken for sequencing was PBMCs. This CDR3 is CASSLDFTDTQYF. The CDR3 DNA reads TGTGCCAGCAGCTTAGACTTCACAGATACGCAGTATTTT.